This T cell receptor beta chain was captured by sequencing in a study of T cells in Graves' hyperthyroidism and ophthalmopathy. Study-level results: Most clonotypes that expanded in the thyroid above 0.001 also showed up in blood. Using 13 V-J features, a model discriminated ophthalmopathy from stable hyperthyroidism.

Exclusion followed for patients with uncontrolled infection, other autoimmune disease, pregnancy or lactation. This clonotype has only a few counts. The antigen is undetermined. CDR3 length: 19 amino acids. V lost 2 bases, J lost 5 bases, and 19 bases stayed unmatched. In germline, CDR1 is DFQATT, CDR2 SNEGSKA (reference sequence). TCR beta CDR3 region amplification was performed from RNA transcripts. The TCR CDR3 was amplified in a first-round RT-PCR using the HTBI primer set. MiXCR, run by TCRdb on the multiplex PCR reads, gives a single entry per CDR3 protein. The table records around 300,000 distinct CDR3 sequences, about 20% of them present only once.

The rearrangement joins TRBV20-1 to TRBJ2-1, with 9 bases that match TRBD1. Sequencing used blood. The TCR was taken from a man aged 30 to 39 with Graves' ophthalmopathy. CDR3 DNA sequence: TGCAGTGCTAGAACGGGGCCCTTGGACAGGGGCTTCCAAAACAATGAGCAGTTCTTC. This sequence encodes CSARTGPLDRGFQNNEQFF.